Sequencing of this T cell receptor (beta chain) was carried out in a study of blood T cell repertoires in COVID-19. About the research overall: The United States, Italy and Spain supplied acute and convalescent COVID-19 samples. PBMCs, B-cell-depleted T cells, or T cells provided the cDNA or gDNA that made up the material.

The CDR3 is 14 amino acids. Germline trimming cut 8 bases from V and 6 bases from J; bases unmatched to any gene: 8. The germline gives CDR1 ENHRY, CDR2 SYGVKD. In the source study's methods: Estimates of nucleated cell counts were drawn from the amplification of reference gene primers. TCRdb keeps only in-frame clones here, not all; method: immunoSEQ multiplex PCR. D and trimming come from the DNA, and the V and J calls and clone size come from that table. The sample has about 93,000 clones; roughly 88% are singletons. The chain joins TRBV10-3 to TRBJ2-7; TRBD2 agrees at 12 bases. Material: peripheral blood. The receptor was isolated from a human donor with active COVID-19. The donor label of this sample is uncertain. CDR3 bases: TGTGCCATCGGAGAGACTAGCGGGGGTGGCGAGCAGTACTTC. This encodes CAIGETSGGGEQYF.